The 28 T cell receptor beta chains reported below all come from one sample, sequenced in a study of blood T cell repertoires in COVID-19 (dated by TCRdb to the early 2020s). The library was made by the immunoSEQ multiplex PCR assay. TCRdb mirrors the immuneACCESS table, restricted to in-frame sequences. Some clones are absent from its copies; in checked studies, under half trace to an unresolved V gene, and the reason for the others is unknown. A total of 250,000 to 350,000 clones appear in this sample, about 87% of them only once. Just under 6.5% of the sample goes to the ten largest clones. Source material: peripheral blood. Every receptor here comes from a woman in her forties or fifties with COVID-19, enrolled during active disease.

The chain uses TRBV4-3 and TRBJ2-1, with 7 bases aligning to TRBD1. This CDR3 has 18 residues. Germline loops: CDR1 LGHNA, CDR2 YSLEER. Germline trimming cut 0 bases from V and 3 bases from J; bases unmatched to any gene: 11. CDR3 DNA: TGCGCCAGCAGCCAAGATAGGACAGGAATCAGGCGCTACAATGAGCAGTTCTTC. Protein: CASSQDRTGIRRYNEQFF.

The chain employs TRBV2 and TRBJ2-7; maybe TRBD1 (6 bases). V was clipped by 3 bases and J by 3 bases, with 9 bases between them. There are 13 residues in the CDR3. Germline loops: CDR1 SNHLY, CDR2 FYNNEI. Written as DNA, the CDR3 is TGTGCCAGCAGTGAGACAGGCAACTACGAGCAGTACTTC. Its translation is CASSETGNYEQYF.

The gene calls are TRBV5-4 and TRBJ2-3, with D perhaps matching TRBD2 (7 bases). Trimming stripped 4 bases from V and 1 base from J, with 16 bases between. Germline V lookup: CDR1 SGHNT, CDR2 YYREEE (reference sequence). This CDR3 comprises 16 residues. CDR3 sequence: CASSPSTGGRTDTQYF. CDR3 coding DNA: TGTGCCAGCAGCCCCAGTACCGGGGGGCGCACAGATACGCAGTATTTT.

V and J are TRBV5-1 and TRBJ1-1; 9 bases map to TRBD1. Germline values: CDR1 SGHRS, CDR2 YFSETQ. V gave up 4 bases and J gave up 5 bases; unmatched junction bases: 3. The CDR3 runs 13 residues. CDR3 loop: CASSPGQGTEAFF. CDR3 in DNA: TGCGCCAGCAGCCCCGGACAGGGGACTGAAGCTTTCTTT.

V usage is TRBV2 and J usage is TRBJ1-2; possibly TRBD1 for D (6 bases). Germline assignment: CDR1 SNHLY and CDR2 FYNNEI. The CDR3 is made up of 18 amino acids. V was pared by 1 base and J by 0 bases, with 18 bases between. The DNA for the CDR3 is TGTGCCAGCAGTGAAGTGAGGTGGGCAGGGGTCACTAACTATGGCTACACCTTC. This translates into CASSEVRWAGVTNYGYTF.

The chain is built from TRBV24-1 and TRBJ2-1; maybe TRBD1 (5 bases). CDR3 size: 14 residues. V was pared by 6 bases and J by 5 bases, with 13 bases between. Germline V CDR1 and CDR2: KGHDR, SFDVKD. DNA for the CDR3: TGTGCCACCAGTAAGAAGGGGTCTCACAATGAGCAGTTCTTC. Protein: CATSKKGSHNEQFF.

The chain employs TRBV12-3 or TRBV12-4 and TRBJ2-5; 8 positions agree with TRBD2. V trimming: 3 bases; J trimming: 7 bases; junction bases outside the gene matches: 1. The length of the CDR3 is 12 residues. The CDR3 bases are TGTGCCAGCAGTTTCGGGGGGGGGACCCAGTACTTC. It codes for CASSFGGGTQYF.

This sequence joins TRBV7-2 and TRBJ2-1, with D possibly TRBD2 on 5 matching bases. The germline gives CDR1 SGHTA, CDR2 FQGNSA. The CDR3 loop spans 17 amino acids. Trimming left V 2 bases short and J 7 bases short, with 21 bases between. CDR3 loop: CASSLSSRLPVSNEQFF. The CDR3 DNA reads TGTGCCAGCAGCTTATCTTCTCGACTACCTGTTTCAAATGAGCAGTTCTTC.

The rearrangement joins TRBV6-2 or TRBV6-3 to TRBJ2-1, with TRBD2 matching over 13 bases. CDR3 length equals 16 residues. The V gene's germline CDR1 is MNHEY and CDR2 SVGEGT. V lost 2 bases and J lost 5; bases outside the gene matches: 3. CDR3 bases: TGTGCCAGCAGTTACGCGGGACTAGCGGGGCACAATGAGCAGTTCTTC. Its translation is CASSYAGLAGHNEQFF.

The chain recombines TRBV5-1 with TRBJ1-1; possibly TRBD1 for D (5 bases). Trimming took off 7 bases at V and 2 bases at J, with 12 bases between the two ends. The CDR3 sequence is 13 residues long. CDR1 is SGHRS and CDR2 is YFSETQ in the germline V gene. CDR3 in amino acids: CASQLQGNTEAFF. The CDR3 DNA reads TGCGCCAGCCAACTCCAGGGAAACACTGAAGCTTTCTTT.

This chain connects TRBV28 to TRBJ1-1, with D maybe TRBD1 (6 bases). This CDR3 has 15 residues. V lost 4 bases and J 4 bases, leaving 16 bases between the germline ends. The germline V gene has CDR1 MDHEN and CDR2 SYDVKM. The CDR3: CASSCTGGRCTEAFF. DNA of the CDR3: TGTGCCAGCAGTTGTACGGGGGGGCGCTGCACTGAAGCTTTCTTT.

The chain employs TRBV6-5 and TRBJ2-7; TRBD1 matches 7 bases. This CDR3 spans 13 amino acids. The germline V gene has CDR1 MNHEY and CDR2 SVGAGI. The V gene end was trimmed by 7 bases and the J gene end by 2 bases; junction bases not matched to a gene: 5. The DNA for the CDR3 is TGTGCCAGCAACGAGGGGGCGGCCTACGAGCAGTACTTC. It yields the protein CASNEGAAYEQYF.

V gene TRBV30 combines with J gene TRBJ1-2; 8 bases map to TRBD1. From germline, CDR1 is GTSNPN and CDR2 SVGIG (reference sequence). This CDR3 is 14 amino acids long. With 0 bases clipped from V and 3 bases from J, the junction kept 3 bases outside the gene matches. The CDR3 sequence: CAWSVSGGDYGYTF. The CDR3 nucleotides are TGTGCCTGGAGTGTATCAGGGGGCGACTATGGCTACACCTTC.

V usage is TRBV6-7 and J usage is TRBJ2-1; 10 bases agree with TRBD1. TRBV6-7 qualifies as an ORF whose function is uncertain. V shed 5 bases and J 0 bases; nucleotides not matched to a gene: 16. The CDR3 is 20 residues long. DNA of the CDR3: TGTGCCAGCAGTATTGCAACGACAGGGGGCAGGGTCGGCTCCTACAATGAGCAGTTCTTC. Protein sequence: CASSIATTGGRVGSYNEQFF.

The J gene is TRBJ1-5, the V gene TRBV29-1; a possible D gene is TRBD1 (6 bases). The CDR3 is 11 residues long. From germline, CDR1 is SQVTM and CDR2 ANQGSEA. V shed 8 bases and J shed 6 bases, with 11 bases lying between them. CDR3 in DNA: TGCAGCATGGGGGCGGGTCAGCCCCAGCATTTT. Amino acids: CSMGAGQPQHF.

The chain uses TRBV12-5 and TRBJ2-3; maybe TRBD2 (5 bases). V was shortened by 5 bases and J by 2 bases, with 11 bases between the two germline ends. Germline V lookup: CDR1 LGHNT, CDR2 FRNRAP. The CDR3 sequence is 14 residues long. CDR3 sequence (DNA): TGTGCTAGTGGTCCCGGACTTATCACAGATACGCAGTATTTT. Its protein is CASGPGLITDTQYF.

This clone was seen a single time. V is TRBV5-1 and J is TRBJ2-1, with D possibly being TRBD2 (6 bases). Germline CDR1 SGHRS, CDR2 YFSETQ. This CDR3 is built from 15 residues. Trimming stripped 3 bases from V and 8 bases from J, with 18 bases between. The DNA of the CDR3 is TGCGCCAGCAGCTCCACGACTAGTAAGGGCGATGAGCAGTTCTTC. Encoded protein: CASSSTTSKGDEQFF. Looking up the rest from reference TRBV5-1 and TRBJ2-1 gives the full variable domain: KAGVTQTPRYLIKTRGQQVTLSCSPISGHRSVSWYQQTPGQGLQFLFEYFSETQRNKGNFPGRFSGRQFSNSRSEMNVSTLELGDSALYLCASSSTTSKGDEQFFGPGTRLTVL.

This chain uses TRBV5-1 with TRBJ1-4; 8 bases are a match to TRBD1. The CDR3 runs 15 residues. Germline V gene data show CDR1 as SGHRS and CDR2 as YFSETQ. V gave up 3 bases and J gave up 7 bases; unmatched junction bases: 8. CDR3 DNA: TGCGCCAGCAGCTCTCAGGGGGCGCTGGCTGAAAAACTGTTTTTT. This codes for CASSSQGALAEKLFF.

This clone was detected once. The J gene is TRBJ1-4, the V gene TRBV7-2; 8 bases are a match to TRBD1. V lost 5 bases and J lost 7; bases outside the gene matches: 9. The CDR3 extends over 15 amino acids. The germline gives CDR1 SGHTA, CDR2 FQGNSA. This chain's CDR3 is CASSEQGGQGEKLFF. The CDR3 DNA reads TGTGCCAGCAGCGAACAGGGGGGGCAAGGTGAAAAACTGTTTTTT.

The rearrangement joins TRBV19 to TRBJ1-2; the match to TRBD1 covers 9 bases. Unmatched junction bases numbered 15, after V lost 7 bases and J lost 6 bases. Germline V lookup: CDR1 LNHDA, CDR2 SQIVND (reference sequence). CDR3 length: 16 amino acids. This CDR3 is CASIRDPGTGIHGYTF. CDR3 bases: TGTGCCAGTATTAGGGACCCCGGGACAGGGATCCATGGCTACACCTTC.

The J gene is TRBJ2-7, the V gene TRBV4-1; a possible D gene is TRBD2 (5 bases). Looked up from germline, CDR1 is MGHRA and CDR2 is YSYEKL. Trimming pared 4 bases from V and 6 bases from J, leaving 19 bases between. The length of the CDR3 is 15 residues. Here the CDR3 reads CASSLRGLTKGEQYF. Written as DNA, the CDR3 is TGCGCCAGCAGCCTTCGAGGGCTAACAAAGGGCGAGCAGTACTTC.

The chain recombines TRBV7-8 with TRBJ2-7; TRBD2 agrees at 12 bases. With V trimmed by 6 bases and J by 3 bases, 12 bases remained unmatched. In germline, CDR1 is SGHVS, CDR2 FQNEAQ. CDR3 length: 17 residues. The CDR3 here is CASSPSGGGLAGYEQYF. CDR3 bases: TGTGCCAGCAGTCCTAGCGGGGGGGGACTAGCGGGCTACGAGCAGTACTTC.

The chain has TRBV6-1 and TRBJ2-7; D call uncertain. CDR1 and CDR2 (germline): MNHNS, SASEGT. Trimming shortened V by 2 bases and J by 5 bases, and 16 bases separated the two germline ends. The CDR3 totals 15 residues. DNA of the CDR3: TGTGCCAGCAGTGAAATCCGATTCGGAGCCCACGAGCAGTACTTC. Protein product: CASSEIRFGAHEQYF.

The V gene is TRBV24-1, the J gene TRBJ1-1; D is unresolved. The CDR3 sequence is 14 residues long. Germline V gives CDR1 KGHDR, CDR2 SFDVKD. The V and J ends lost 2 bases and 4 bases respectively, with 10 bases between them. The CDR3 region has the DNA TGTGCCACCAGTGATTCGGGCGGGCCCACTGAAGCTTTCTTT. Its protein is CATSDSGGPTEAFF.

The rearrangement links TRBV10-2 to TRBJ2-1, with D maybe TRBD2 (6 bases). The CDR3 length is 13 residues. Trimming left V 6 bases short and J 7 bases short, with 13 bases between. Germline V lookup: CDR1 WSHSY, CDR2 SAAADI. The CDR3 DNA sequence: TGCGCCAGCAGCTTCACTAGCACGAATGAGCAGTTCTTC. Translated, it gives CASSFTSTNEQFF.

CDR3 in amino acids: CASTRLAETQYF. The CDR3 DNA follows: TGTGCCAGCACCCGACTAGCTGAGACCCAGTACTTC. The chain joins TRBV6-5 to TRBJ2-5, with 7 bases matching TRBD2. Trimming removed 7 bases from V and 5 bases from J; junction bases left unmatched: 4. CDR1 and CDR2 (germline): MNHEY, SVGAGI. CDR3 size: 12 residues.

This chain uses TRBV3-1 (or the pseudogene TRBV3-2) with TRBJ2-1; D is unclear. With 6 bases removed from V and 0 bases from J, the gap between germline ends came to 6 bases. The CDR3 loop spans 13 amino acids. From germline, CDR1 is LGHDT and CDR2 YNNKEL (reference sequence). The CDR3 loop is CASRAHSYNEQFF. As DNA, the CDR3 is TGTGCCAGCAGAGCCCACTCCTACAATGAGCAGTTCTTC.

As DNA, the CDR3 is TGTGCCAGCAGTTATACTCCCCTCGAGCAGTACTTC. This sequence encodes CASSYTPLEQYF. The rearrangement links TRBV12-3 or TRBV12-4 to TRBJ2-7, with no clear D. V shed 4 bases and J shed 6 bases, with 10 bases lying between them. The CDR3 totals 12 residues.